This is a list of T cell receptor beta chains from one sample in a study of T-cell reconstitution after alpha-beta-depleted transplantation in children. TCRdb recomputed calls from the PCR reads with MiXCR, one row per CDR3 protein. The sample lists some 100,000 distinct CDR3 sequences, 15% seen once, with roughly a fifth in the top ten. Sequences were derived from PBMCs, mostly from graft donor cells, sampled 180 days after TCRalphabeta/CD19-depleted stem cell transplant. The receptors were gathered from a male patient under 10 years old who had a stem cell transplant for acute lymphoblastic leukemia, so the T cells may come from the graft donor. CDR3s include the opening cysteine and the closing phenylalanine or tryptophan. Fields, in order: D gene, J gene, V gene, clone size, CDR3 protein, CDR3 DNA. A D gene is named only where the DNA matches it firmly. Some rows have no size entry. The others give once, few or many, or a class for an expanded clone.

D gene: .; J gene: TRBJ2-3; V gene: TRBV6-1; clone size: few; CDR3 protein: CASSLRDSYPDTQYF; CDR3 DNA: TGTGCCAGCAGCCTCCGGGACTCTTATCCAGATACGCAGTATTTT
D gene: .; J gene: TRBJ2-5; V gene: TRBV20-1; clone size: few; CDR3 protein: CSASRLLQETQYF; CDR3 DNA: TGCAGTGCTAGCCGGCTGCTTCAAGAGACCCAGTACTTC
D gene: .; J gene: TRBJ1-1; V gene: TRBV6-5; clone size: .; CDR3 protein: CASSYGGGGTEAFF; CDR3 DNA: TGTGCCAGCAGTTACGGCGGAGGGGGCACTGAAGCTTTCTTT
D gene: .; J gene: TRBJ1-6; V gene: TRBV19; clone size: few; CDR3 protein: CASRGWGGSPLHF; CDR3 DNA: TGTGCCAGTAGGGGATGGGGTGGCTCACCCCTCCACTTT
D gene: .; J gene: TRBJ2-5; V gene: TRBV12-3/TRBV12-4; clone size: .; CDR3 protein: CASSLQGETQYF; CDR3 DNA: TGTGCCAGCAGTTTACAGGGAGAGACCCAGTACTTC
D gene: .; J gene: TRBJ2-6; V gene: TRBV9; clone size: many; CDR3 protein: CASSVGRGGANVLTF; CDR3 DNA: TGTGCCAGCAGCGTAGGGAGGGGAGGGGCCAACGTCCTGACTTTC
D gene: .; J gene: TRBJ2-6; V gene: TRBV29-1; clone size: .; CDR3 protein: CSVPTDSGANVLTF; CDR3 DNA: TGCAGCGTTCCGACAGACTCTGGGGCCAACGTCCTGACTTTC
D gene: .; J gene: TRBJ2-7; V gene: TRBV10-2; clone size: many; CDR3 protein: CASSDGWTFYEQYF; CDR3 DNA: TGCGCCAGCAGTGACGGGTGGACGTTCTACGAGCAGTACTTC
D gene: .; J gene: TRBJ2-7; V gene: TRBV4-1; clone size: .; CDR3 protein: CASSQERGSSYEQYF; CDR3 DNA: TGCGCCAGCAGCCAAGAAAGGGGGAGTAGCTACGAGCAGTACTTC
D gene: .; J gene: TRBJ1-6; V gene: TRBV5-1; clone size: .; CDR3 protein: CASSQAQGAANSPLHF; CDR3 DNA: TGCGCCAGCAGCCAAGCACAGGGTGCGGCCAATTCACCCCTCCACTTT
D gene: TRBD2; J gene: TRBJ2-1; V gene: TRBV7-7; clone size: few; CDR3 protein: CASSPGTSGRDEQFF; CDR3 DNA: TGTGCCAGCAGCCCCGGGACTAGCGGGAGGGATGAGCAGTTCTTC
D gene: .; J gene: TRBJ1-3; V gene: TRBV5-1; clone size: .; CDR3 protein: CASSLYGIANTIYF; CDR3 DNA: TGCGCCAGCAGCTTGTATGGTATTGCAAACACCATATATTTT
D gene: TRBD1; J gene: TRBJ1-4; V gene: TRBV11-2; clone size: many; CDR3 protein: CASSLGQGYEKLFF; CDR3 DNA: TGTGCCAGCAGCTTGGGACAGGGTTATGAAAAACTGTTTTTT
D gene: .; J gene: TRBJ2-6; V gene: TRBV3-1; clone size: few; CDR3 protein: CASSSRGFPGAPSWIGANVLTF; CDR3 DNA: TGTGCCAGCAGCTCGCGTGGGTTTCCGGGGGCGCCTTCATGGATAGGGGCCAACGTCCTGACTTTC
D gene: TRBD1; J gene: TRBJ2-7; V gene: TRBV29-1; clone size: .; CDR3 protein: CSVEALWAGTASYEQYF; CDR3 DNA: TGCAGCGTTGAAGCCCTATGGGCCGGGACAGCTTCCTACGAGCAGTACTTC
D gene: .; J gene: TRBJ1-1; V gene: TRBV27; clone size: few; CDR3 protein: CASSYGHMNTEAFF; CDR3 DNA: TGTGCCAGCAGTTACGGACATATGAACACTGAAGCTTTCTTT
D gene: .; J gene: TRBJ2-3; V gene: TRBV7-2; clone size: few; CDR3 protein: CASSLVGDSTDTQYF; CDR3 DNA: TGTGCCAGCAGCCTCGTGGGGGATAGTACAGATACGCAGTATTTT
D gene: .; J gene: TRBJ2-7; V gene: TRBV5-1; clone size: .; CDR3 protein: CASSPTPDSSYEQYF; CDR3 DNA: TGCGCCAGCAGCCCCACGCCCGATAGCTCCTACGAGCAGTACTTC
D gene: .; J gene: TRBJ2-7; V gene: TRBV27; clone size: few; CDR3 protein: CASSLSPLGGEQYF; CDR3 DNA: TGTGCCAGCAGTTTATCTCCACTAGGAGGCGAGCAGTACTTC
D gene: .; J gene: TRBJ2-5; V gene: TRBV12-3/TRBV12-4; clone size: .; CDR3 protein: CASSLPSEARETQYF; CDR3 DNA: TGTGCCAGCAGTTTACCTAGCGAGGCCCGGGAGACCCAGTACTTC
D gene: .; J gene: TRBJ2-2; V gene: TRBV5-6; clone size: few; CDR3 protein: CASSLRPDGELFF; CDR3 DNA: TGTGCCAGCAGCTTGCGTCCCGACGGGGAGCTGTTTTTT
D gene: .; J gene: TRBJ2-3; V gene: TRBV6-5; clone size: few; CDR3 protein: CASSYSGQGQNTQYF; CDR3 DNA: TGTGCCAGCAGTTACTCGGGGCAGGGTCAGAATACGCAGTATTTT
D gene: TRBD2; J gene: TRBJ2-7; V gene: TRBV18; clone size: .; CDR3 protein: CASSETSGFQLKRYEQYF; CDR3 DNA: TGTGCCAGCTCAGAGACTAGCGGATTCCAGTTGAAACGGTACGAGCAGTACTTC
D gene: TRBD1; J gene: TRBJ2-3; V gene: TRBV24-1; clone size: few; CDR3 protein: CATSDFDRDRGLGDTQYF; CDR3 DNA: TGTGCCACCAGTGATTTTGACCGGGACAGGGGGCTGGGGGATACGCAGTATTTT
D gene: .; J gene: TRBJ1-1; V gene: TRBV10-3; clone size: .; CDR3 protein: CAISESAFHEAFF; CDR3 DNA: TGTGCCATCAGTGAGTCGGCCTTCCATGAAGCTTTCTTT